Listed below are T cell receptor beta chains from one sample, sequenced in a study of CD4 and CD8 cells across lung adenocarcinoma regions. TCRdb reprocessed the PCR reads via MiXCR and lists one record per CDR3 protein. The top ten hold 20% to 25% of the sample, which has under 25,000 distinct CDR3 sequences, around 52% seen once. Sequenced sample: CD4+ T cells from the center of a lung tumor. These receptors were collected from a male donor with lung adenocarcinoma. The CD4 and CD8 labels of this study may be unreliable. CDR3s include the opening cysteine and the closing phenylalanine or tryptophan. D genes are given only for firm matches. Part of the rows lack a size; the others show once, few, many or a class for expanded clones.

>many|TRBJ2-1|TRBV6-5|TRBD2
TGTGCCAGCAGTTACTCAGGACTAGCGGGAACCTACAATGAGCAGTTCTTC
CASSYSGLAGTYNEQFF
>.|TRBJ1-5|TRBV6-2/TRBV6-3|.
.
CASWGQGNQPHHF
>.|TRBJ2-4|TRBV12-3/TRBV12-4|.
TGTGCCAGCAGTCCCCTAGCCAAAAACATTCAGTACTTC
CASSPLAKNIQYF
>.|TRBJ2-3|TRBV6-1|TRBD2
TGTGCCAGCAGGAATAGCGGGGGGGTGGATACGCAGTATTTT
CASRNSGGVDTQYF
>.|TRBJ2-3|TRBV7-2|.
TGTGTCAGCGGGCTGGGGGCGAAAGATACGCAGTATTTC
CVSGLGAKDTQYF
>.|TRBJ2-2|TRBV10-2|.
TGCGCCAGCTCCCTCCAGGTAGTGAGCACAGGGACGCTGTTTTTT
CASSLQVVSTGTLFF
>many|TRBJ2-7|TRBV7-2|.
TGTGCCAGCAGCTCGACTAGATTCTACGAGCAGTACTTC
CASSSTRFYEQYF
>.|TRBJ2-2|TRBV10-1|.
TGCGCCAGCAGTCGGGATTCGAACACAGAGGCGCTGTATTTT
CASSRDSNTEALYF
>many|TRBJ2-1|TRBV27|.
TGTGCCAGCAGACAGAGCCCGTGGGGCAATGAGCAGTTCTTC
CASRQSPWGNEQFF
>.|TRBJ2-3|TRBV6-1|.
TGTGCCAGCAGTGATGGACTGGGAGCAAAAAATACGCAGTATTTT
CASSDGLGAKNTQYF
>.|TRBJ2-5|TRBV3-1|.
TGTGCCACAGGGCGAATCGGGGAGACCCAGTACTTC
CATGRIGETQYF
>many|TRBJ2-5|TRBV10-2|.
TGCGCCAGCAGTGAGCAAGGTACCGAAGAGACCCAGTACTTC
CASSEQGTEETQYF
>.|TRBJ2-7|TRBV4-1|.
TGCGCCAGCAGCCAAGGATGGCAGGACTCCTACGAGCAGTACTTC
CASSQGWQDSYEQYF
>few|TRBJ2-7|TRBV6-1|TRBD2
TGTGCCAGCAGTGAACGACTAGCGGGAGCGTACGAGCAGTACTTC
CASSERLAGAYEQYF
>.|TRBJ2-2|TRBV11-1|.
TGTGCCAGCGGCCCTCGAGCTTTTAACACCGGGGAGCTGTTTTTT
CASGPRAFNTGELFF
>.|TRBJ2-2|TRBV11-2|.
TGTGCCAGCAGCTTGGGGTTGGGGTCCGGGGCGCAGTTTTTT
CASSLGLGSGAQFF
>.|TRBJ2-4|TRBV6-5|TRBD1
TGTGCCAGCAGTTACACACCGACAGGGTACAACGTGCAGTACTTC
CASSYTPTGYNVQYF
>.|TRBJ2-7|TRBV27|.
TGTGCCAGGGGGACCGGGGTCCGAGACCCAGAGACGCAGTACTTC
CARGTGVRDPETQYF
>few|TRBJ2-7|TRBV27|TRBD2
TGTGCCAGCAGTCCCGGACTAGCAGGGGCCCACGAGCAGTACTTC
CASSPGLAGAHEQYF
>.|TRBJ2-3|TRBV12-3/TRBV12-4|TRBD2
TGTGCCAGCAGTCCCCGACTAGCGGGAGGAGATACGCAGTATTTT
CASSPRLAGGDTQYF
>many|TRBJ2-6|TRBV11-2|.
TGTGCCAGCAGCTTTTCGGGGGCCAACGTCCTGACTTTC
CASSFSGANVLTF
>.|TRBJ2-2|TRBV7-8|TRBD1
TGTGCCAGCAGCTTAGAGGGGGCAGGGGGCGTCGGGGAGCTGTTTTTT
CASSLEGAGGVGELFF
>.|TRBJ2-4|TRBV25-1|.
TGTGCCTCGGGTCTGAGAGCCAAAAACATTCAGTATTTC
CASGLRAKNIQYF
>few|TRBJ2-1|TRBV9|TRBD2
TGTGCCAGCAGCGTAGACGGGAGGGCCTACAATGAGCAGTTCTTC
CASSVDGRAYNEQFF
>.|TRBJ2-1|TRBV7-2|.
TGTGCCAGCAGGTTAGCCCAGAGCGTGAGCAGATATGAGCAGTTCTTC
CASRLAQSVSRYEQFF
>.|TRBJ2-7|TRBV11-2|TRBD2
TGTGCCAGCAGCCCCCCCGGCGGACTAGGAAACGAGCAGTACTTC
CASSPPGGLGNEQYF
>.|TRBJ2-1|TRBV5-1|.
TGCGCCAGCAGCTTGGGTTATTTGGGTAAGCAGTTCTTC
CASSLGYLGKQFF
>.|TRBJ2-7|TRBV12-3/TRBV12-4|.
TGTGCCAGCAGTCCCTCCGATTGGGAGCAGTACTTC
CASSPSDWEQYF
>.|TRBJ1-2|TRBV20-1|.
TGCAGTGCTAGATCTTTCCAGGGAGGCTATGGCTACACCTTC
CSARSFQGGYGYTF
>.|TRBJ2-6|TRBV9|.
TGTGCCAGCAGCGTAGGGGTCGAAAACGTCCAGTCCTTC
CASSVGVENVQSF
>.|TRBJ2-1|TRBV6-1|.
TGTCCCCGGAGTGAAGCGACCACCGGTGAGCAGTTTTTC
CPRSEATTGEQFF
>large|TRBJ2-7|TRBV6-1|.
TGTGCCAGCAGTGAAGTACCGCCCCCTGGCGAGCAGTACTTC
CASSEVPPPGEQYF
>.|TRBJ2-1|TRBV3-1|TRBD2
TGTGCCAGTCAGCGGGGGGCCTACAATGAGCAGTTCTTC
CASQRGAYNEQFF
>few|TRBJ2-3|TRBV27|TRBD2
TGTGCCAGCAGTTTACTACTAGCGGGCACAGATACGCAGTATTTT
CASSLLLAGTDTQYF
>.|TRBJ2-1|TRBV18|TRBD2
TGTGCCAGCTCACGGTCTTGGGGAAGCGGGACCGTCTATGAGCAGTTCTTC
CASSRSWGSGTVYEQFF
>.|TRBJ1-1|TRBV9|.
TGTGCCAGCAATCCGGGACGGATGGACACTGAAGCTTTCTTT
CASNPGRMDTEAFF
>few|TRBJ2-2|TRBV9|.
TGTGCCAGCAGCCCGATTAGCGCGGTAAACACCGGGGAGCTGTTTTTT
CASSPISAVNTGELFF
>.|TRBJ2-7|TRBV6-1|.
TGTGCCAGCAGTGGGGGGCGGGAGTTCCACGAGCAGTACTTC
CASSGGREFHEQYF
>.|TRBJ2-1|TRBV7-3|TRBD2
TGTGCCAGCAGCTCACGACTAGCGGGAAGGTATGAGCAGTTCTTC
CASSSRLAGRYEQFF
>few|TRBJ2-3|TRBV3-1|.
TGTGCCAGCAGCCAAGTTCGGGGGGCCAGCACAGATACGCAGTATTTT
CASSQVRGASTDTQYF
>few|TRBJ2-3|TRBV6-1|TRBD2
TGTGCCAGCAGTGAAGGTTGGGCGGGAGTGACAGATACGCAGTATTTT
CASSEGWAGVTDTQYF
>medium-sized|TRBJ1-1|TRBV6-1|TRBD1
TGTGCCAGCAGTGTACAGGGGCTAGGGAGCACTGAAGCTTTCTTT
CASSVQGLGSTEAFF
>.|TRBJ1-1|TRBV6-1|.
TGTGCCAGCAGACTCCAGGCTGGGATTCCCGGGACGCAGTTTTTT
CASRLQAGIPGTQFF